Presented here are 19 T cell receptor beta chains from one specimen sequenced in a study of CD8+ T cells in alopecia areata. Sequencing templates came from extracted RNA that was reverse transcribed into cDNA. The repertoire was sequenced with immunoSEQ multiplex PCR; TCRdb's copy has only in-frame clones and lacks some. Of approximately 180,000 clones in the sample, around three fifths were seen once. The treatment denotes: oral pan-JAK inhibitor, 5-10 mg twice daily. The sequenced sample was CD4+ T cells sorted from blood, obtained around week 50, from a patient treated with tofacitinib. These receptor sequences come from a human donor with alopecia areata.

The rearrangement uses TRBV29-1 and TRBJ1-5; TRBD1 is a possible D gene (6 bases). The germline V gene has CDR1 SQVTM and CDR2 ANQGSEA. V lost 4 bases and J lost 4, with 14 bases in between. The CDR3 has 14 residues. The DNA of the CDR3 is TGCAGCGTTGCCTCGGACAGCCTGAATCAGCCCCAGCATTTT. Its protein product is CSVASDSLNQPQHF.

The CDR3 region is CASSRGRTGNTEAFF. The CDR3 bases are TGCGCCAGCAGCCGAGGGAGGACAGGGAACACTGAAGCTTTCTTT. The rearrangement uses TRBV4-3 and TRBJ1-1, with 7 nucleotides matching TRBD1. Germline V lookup: CDR1 LGHNA, CDR2 YSLEER. J gave up 1 base and V 4 bases, and 6 bases lay outside the gene matches. The CDR3 extends over 15 amino acids.

This clone was picked up a small number of times. The chain links TRBV30 to TRBJ2-7; D call uncertain. Trimming left V 0 bases short and J 5 bases short, with 8 bases between. The germline gives CDR1 GTSNPN, CDR2 SVGIG (reference sequence). This CDR3 spans 12 amino acids. The CDR3 protein is CAWSVHGDEQYF. The CDR3 DNA is TGTGCCTGGAGTGTACATGGGGACGAGCAGTACTTC. Full variable domain (missing parts from reference TRBV30 and TRBJ2-7): SQTIHQWPATLVQPVGSPLSLECTVEGTSNPNLYWYRQAAGRGLQLLFYSVGIGQISSEVPQNLSASRPQDRQFILSSKKLLLSDSGFYLCAWSVHGDEQYFGPGTRLTVT.

V is TRBV6-1 and J is TRBJ2-5; D gene ambiguous. V lost 5 bases, J lost 5 bases, and 15 bases lay in between. The CDR3 is made up of 14 amino acids. Per germline, CDR1 MNHNS and CDR2 SASEGT. CDR3: CASSTATLRETQYF. DNA of the CDR3: TGTGCCAGCAGTACCGCCACCCTTCGGGAGACCCAGTACTTC.

The rearrangement joins TRBV6-5 to TRBJ2-7; 7 nucleotides align to TRBD2. This CDR3 spans 14 amino acids. J lost 0 bases, V lost 4 bases, and 3 bases had no gene match. Germline V gene sequence: CDR1 MNHEY, CDR2 SVGAGI. The CDR3 loop reads CASSFERGSYEQYF. For the CDR3, the DNA is TGTGCCAGCAGTTTCGAGCGGGGCTCCTACGAGCAGTACTTC.

This CDR3 reads CASSNKDYGYTF. CDR3 coding DNA: TGTGCCAGTAGTAACAAAGACTATGGCTACACCTTC. V is TRBV19 and J is TRBJ1-2; D gene unclear. The germline V and J ends were trimmed by 4 bases and 3 bases, with 6 bases remaining between them. The CDR3 spans 12 residues. CDR1 and CDR2 (germline): LNHDA, SQIVND (reference sequence). Supplemented by reference TRBV19 and TRBJ1-2, the full variable domain reads DGGITQSPKYLFRKEGQNVTLSCEQNLNHDAMYWYRQDPGQGLRLIYYSQIVNDFQKGDIAEGYSVSREKKESFPLTVTSAQKNPTAFYLCASSNKDYGYTFGSGTRLTVV.

This clone appeared a few times. The chain joins TRBV30 to TRBJ1-1; TRBD1 is a possible D gene (6 bases). The V gene lost 0 bases and the J gene lost 6 bases, with 11 bases spanning the gap. Germline assignment: CDR1 GTSNPN and CDR2 SVGIG (reference sequence). CDR3 size: 13 residues. The CDR3 is CAWSVQSGAEAFF. The CDR3 DNA is TGTGCCTGGAGTGTACAGTCAGGGGCTGAAGCTTTCTTT.

CDR3 amino acids: CSVAKGGTDTQYF. The CDR3 region has the DNA TGCAGCGTTGCGAAGGGAGGCACAGATACGCAGTATTTT. The chain links TRBV29-1 to TRBJ2-3; a weak D match, TRBD2 (5 bases). Trimming pared 4 bases from V and 1 base from J, leaving 9 bases between. Germline CDR1 reads SQVTM; CDR2 reads ANQGSEA. The CDR3 runs to 13 residues.

J is TRBJ2-5 and V is TRBV30; TRBD2 might be the D (5 bases). The CDR3 has 10 amino acids. Per germline, CDR1 GTSNPN and CDR2 SVGIG (reference sequence). V lost 5 bases, J lost 4 bases, and 5 bases lay in between. The CDR3 DNA reads as TGTGCCTGGGCGGGAGAGACCCAGTACTTC. Residues: CAWAGETQYF.

The gene calls are TRBV10-3 and TRBJ1-5, with D maybe TRBD1 (5 bases). CDR1 is ENHRY and CDR2 is SYGVKD in the germline V gene. The length of the CDR3 is 14 residues. Trimming left V 3 bases short and J 3 bases short, with 9 bases between. The CDR3 protein is CAISDQGPNQPQHF. For the CDR3, the DNA is TGTGCCATCAGTGATCAGGGTCCCAATCAGCCCCAGCATTTT.

This clone appeared a few times. The V call is TRBV15, the J call TRBJ2-7; no reliable D call. The CDR3 sequence is 16 residues long. In germline, CDR1 is LNHNV, CDR2 YYDKDF (reference sequence). V was shortened by 0 bases and J by 0 bases, with 12 bases between the two germline ends. CDR3 residues: CATSRETQSVSYEQYF. Here the CDR3 DNA reads TGTGCCACCAGCAGAGAAACACAGTCCGTCTCCTACGAGCAGTACTTC.

The chain links TRBV4-1 to TRBJ1-5, with TRBD1 as a possible D gene (5 bases). This CDR3 is 17 amino acids long. The ends were cut back, 0 bases at V and 0 bases at J, with 12 bases in the middle. Looked up from germline, CDR1 is MGHRA and CDR2 is YSYEKL. The CDR3 DNA reads TGCGCCAGCAGCCAAGAGGGCTTGGGGGATAGCAATCAGCCCCAGCATTTT. Its translation: CASSQEGLGDSNQPQHF.

The V and J genes are TRBV18 and TRBJ2-1; D ambiguous. Trimming cost V 2 bases and J 0 bases, with 8 bases left between them. CDR3 length equals 15 residues. Germline V gives CDR1 KGHSH, CDR2 LQKENI. CDR3 DNA: TGTGCCAGCTCACCATTAATGAGCTCCTACAATGAGCAGTTCTTC. The encoded protein is CASSPLMSSYNEQFF.

The rearrangement links TRBV12-5 to TRBJ2-3, with unresolved D. V lost 7 bases and J 5 bases, leaving 7 bases between the germline ends. The V gene's germline CDR1 is LGHNT and CDR2 FRNRAP. The CDR3 is 11 residues long. CDR3 loop: CASAERDTQYF. In DNA, the CDR3 is TGTGCTAGTGCCGAAAGAGATACGCAGTATTTT.

V is TRBV29-1 and J is TRBJ2-5; possible D gene TRBD2, 7 bases. Germline CDR1 reads SQVTM; CDR2 reads ANQGSEA. The CDR3 length is 14 residues. Between the trimmed V and J ends, which lost 4 bases and 7 bases, there was a span of 19 bases. CDR3 sequence (DNA): TGCAGCGTTGTGTCGGGGGGCCAATTCGGGACCCAGTACTTC. Amino acid sequence: CSVVSGGQFGTQYF.

In this sample, this clone turned up a few times. The chain joins TRBV9 to TRBJ2-2, with D tentatively TRBD1 or TRBD2 (6 bases each). There are 19 residues in the CDR3. Germline V gives CDR1 SGDLS, CDR2 YYNGEE. V gave up 4 bases and J gave up 5 bases, with 27 bases separating them. CDR3 sequence (DNA): TGTGCCAGCAGCCCGAGGATTATAAGGGGGGTCGTATGGACCGGGGAGCTGTTTTTT. Protein product: CASSPRIIRGVVWTGELFF. The full variable domain, rest sourced from reference TRBV9 and TRBJ2-2, is DSGVTQTPKHLITATGQRVTLRCSPRSGDLSVYWYQQSLDQGLQFLIQYYNGEERAKGNILERFSAQQFPDLHSELNLSSLELGDSALYFCASSPRIIRGVVWTGELFFGEGSRLTVL.

CDR3 nucleotide sequence: TGTGCCACCAGCAGGGAAAGGGACAGGGGGACGGGTGAGCAGTTCTTC. As protein: CATSRERDRGTGEQFF. J is TRBJ2-1 and V is TRBV15, with TRBD1 identical over 11 bases. Germline CDR1 and CDR2: LNHNV and YYDKDF (reference sequence). This CDR3 spans 16 amino acids. J gave up 9 bases and V 3 bases, and 10 bases lay outside the gene matches. The whole variable domain, remainder taken from reference TRBV15 and TRBJ2-1, is DAMVIQNPRYQVTQFGKPVTLSCSQTLNHNVMYWYQQKSSQAPKLLFHYYDKDFNNEADTPDNFQSRRPNTSFCFLDIRSPGLGDTAMYLCATSRERDRGTGEQFFGPGTRLTVL.

In DNA, the CDR3 is TGTGCCAGCATGGCGGGGGGGCCATATGAGCAGTTCTTC. Its protein is CASMAGGPYEQFF. The chain is built from TRBV27 and TRBJ2-1; 9 bases align to TRBD2. V was clipped by 7 bases and J by 8 bases; unmatched bases: 6. This CDR3 has 13 amino acids. Germline CDR1 is MNHEY and CDR2 is SMNVEV (reference sequence).

This clone was observed a handful of times. The genes are TRBV2 and TRBJ2-3, with TRBD2 identical over 12 bases. CDR1 and CDR2 from the germline V gene are SNHLY and FYNNEI. Trimming took 4 bases from V and 1 from J; bases not matched to a gene: 3. The CDR3 contains 16 residues. CDR3 region: CASSGRTSGGTDTQYF. DNA of the CDR3: TGTGCCAGCAGTGGAAGGACTAGCGGGGGCACAGATACGCAGTATTTT.